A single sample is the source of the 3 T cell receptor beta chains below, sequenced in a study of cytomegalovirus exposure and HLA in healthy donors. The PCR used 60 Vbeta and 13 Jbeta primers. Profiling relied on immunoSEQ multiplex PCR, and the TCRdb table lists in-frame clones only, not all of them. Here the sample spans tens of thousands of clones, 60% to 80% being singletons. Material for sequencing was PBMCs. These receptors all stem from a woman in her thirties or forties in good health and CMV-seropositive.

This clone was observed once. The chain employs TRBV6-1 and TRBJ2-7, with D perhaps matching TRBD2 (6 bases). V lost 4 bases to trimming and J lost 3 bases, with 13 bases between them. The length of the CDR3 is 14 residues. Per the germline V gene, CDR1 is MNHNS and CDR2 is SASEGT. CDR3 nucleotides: TGTGCCAGCAGTGTATGGGGGGTTGACTACGAGCAGTACTTC. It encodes CASSVWGVDYEQYF.

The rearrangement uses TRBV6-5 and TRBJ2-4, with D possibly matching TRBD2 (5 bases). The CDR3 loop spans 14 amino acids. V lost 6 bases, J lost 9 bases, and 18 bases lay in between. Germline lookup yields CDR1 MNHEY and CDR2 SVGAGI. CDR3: CASRTDSLRGIQYF. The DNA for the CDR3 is TGTGCCAGCAGGACGGACTCCTTACGTGGCATTCAGTACTTC.

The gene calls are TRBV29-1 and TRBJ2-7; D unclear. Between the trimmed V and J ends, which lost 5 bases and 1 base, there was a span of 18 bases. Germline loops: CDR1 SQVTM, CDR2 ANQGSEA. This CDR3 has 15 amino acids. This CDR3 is CSVLRPESPSYEQYF. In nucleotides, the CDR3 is TGCAGCGTTTTGCGGCCCGAATCGCCGTCCTACGAGCAGTACTTC.